The 17 T cell receptor beta chains listed next were all sequenced from one sample in a study of CXCR3-negative and CXCR3-positive naive CD8 T cells. All TRB cDNA libraries came from 5' RACE performed with UMI labels. TCRdb reprocessed the 5' RACE reads and reports one entry per CDR3 protein, with no DNA. Its clone listing holds under 85,000 distinct CDR3 sequences. Sequencing used naive CXCR3- CD8+ T cells from blood. Subset reported: CD45RO-CCR7+CD27+CD95- naive CD8+ T cells lacking CXCR3 (TNR3-). Source of these receptors: a human donor in good health. Some clones in this sample may be carry-over from other donors' samples.

The chain carries TRBV28 and TRBJ1-1; TCRdb's D call of TRBD1 is untestable without DNA. This CDR3 is built from 15 residues. The germline V gene encodes CDR1 MDHEN and CDR2 SYDVKM. This chain's CDR3 is CASSLAAGGGTEAFF. The full variable domain, completed using reference TRBV28 and TRBJ1-1, is DVKVTQSSRYLVKRTGEKVFLECVQDMDHENMFWYRQDPGLGLRLIYFSYDVKMKEKGDIPEGYSVSREKKERFSLILESASTNQTSMYLCASSLAAGGGTEAFFGQGTRLTVV.

This chain connects TRBV20-1 to TRBJ2-5; TCRdb names TRBD1, which stays unverified in the absence of DNA. Germline assignment: CDR1 DFQATT and CDR2 SNEGSKA (reference sequence). This CDR3 spans 14 amino acids. CDR3: CSAREMGGDGPQYF.

The rearrangement joins TRBV28 to TRBJ2-2. Germline CDR1 is MDHEN and CDR2 is SYDVKM. This CDR3 contains 13 residues. The CDR3 sequence is CASSSDLTGELFF.

Here the CDR3 reads CSVWTDDTEAFF. V usage is TRBV29-1 and J usage is TRBJ1-1; the D gene TCRdb calls, TRBD1, cannot be checked with no DNA. The CDR3 length is 12 residues. Germline-derived CDR1 and CDR2 are SQVTM and ANQGSEA.

The J gene is TRBJ2-3, the V gene TRBV4-3; TCRdb outputs TRBD2, but without DNA this stays unchecked. The CDR3 spans 16 residues. Germline V gene sequence: CDR1 LGHNA, CDR2 YSLEER. The CDR3 protein is CASSQEGASGTDTQYF.

The J gene is TRBJ2-7, the V gene TRBV29-1. This CDR3 spans 14 amino acids. Germline CDR1 is SQVTM and CDR2 is ANQGSEA. The chain's CDR3 is CSAEASGGSYEQYF.

The V and J genes are TRBV28 and TRBJ2-1; the D call from TCRdb, TRBD1, cannot be confirmed without DNA. Germline V gene sequence: CDR1 MDHEN, CDR2 SYDVKM. There are 15 residues in the CDR3. CDR3 loop: CASSPTIDRRYEQFF. Full variable domain (outside the CDR3, taken from reference TRBV28 and TRBJ2-1): DVKVTQSSRYLVKRTGEKVFLECVQDMDHENMFWYRQDPGLGLRLIYFSYDVKMKEKGDIPEGYSVSREKKERFSLILESASTNQTSMYLCASSPTIDRRYEQFFGPGTRLTVL.

The chain combines TRBV9 with TRBJ2-7; TCRdb proposes TRBD1, but this gene call is untestable without DNA. Germline loops: CDR1 SGDLS, CDR2 YYNGEE. The CDR3 spans 15 residues. The CDR3 sequence is CASSGGRVPLYEQYF. Looking up the rest from reference TRBV9 and TRBJ2-7 gives the full variable domain: DSGVTQTPKHLITATGQRVTLRCSPRSGDLSVYWYQQSLDQGLQFLIQYYNGEERAKGNILERFSAQQFPDLHSELNLSSLELGDSALYFCASSGGRVPLYEQYFGPGTRLTVT.

The chain couples TRBV7-8 to TRBJ2-5. Germline assignment: CDR1 SGHVS and CDR2 FQNEAQ. This CDR3 has 13 amino acids. The CDR3 reads CASSLEIGETQYF.

The CDR3 reads CSVAGLNGGETQYF. The V call is TRBV29-1, the J call TRBJ2-5; with no DNA, the TCRdb D assignment of TRBD2 cannot be verified. CDR3 length: 14 residues. Germline values: CDR1 SQVTM, CDR2 ANQGSEA.

This chain connects TRBV27 to TRBJ2-2; as DNA is missing, the TRBD1 call by TCRdb cannot be tested. The germline V gene encodes CDR1 MNHEY and CDR2 SMNVEV (reference sequence). This CDR3 has 18 amino acids. This CDR3 is CASRKILRDTRNTGELFF.

J is TRBJ2-1 and V is TRBV5-1. The CDR3 extends over 15 amino acids. The germline CDR1 and CDR2 sequences are SGHRS and YFSETQ. CDR3 residues: CASSLAPSKYNEQFF.

V and J are TRBV29-1 and TRBJ2-1; TCRdb outputs TRBD1, but without DNA this stays unchecked. The CDR3 length is 14 residues. Germline assignment: CDR1 SQVTM and CDR2 ANQGSEA. The CDR3 sequence is CSVGRGVSYNEQFF.

V usage is TRBV6-2 or TRBV6-3 and J usage is TRBJ1-1. CDR1 MNHEY and CDR2 SVGEGT come from the germline V gene. This CDR3 region has 11 residues. CDR3 loop: CASSWGSEAFF.

V gene TRBV30 combines with J gene TRBJ1-5; without DNA, the TCRdb call of TRBD1 cannot be checked. The CDR3 is made up of 14 amino acids. Germline CDR1 GTSNPN, CDR2 SVGIG (reference sequence). The chain's CDR3 is CAWAPGTGNQPQHF.

V gene TRBV20-1 combines with J gene TRBJ2-1; as DNA is missing, the TRBD2 call by TCRdb cannot be tested. Germline V gene lookup returns CDR1 DFQATT and CDR2 SNEGSKA (reference sequence). The CDR3 extends over 15 amino acids. The CDR3 sequence: CSARVPGLASNEQFF.

The V and J genes are TRBV12-3 or TRBV12-4 and TRBJ2-1; as DNA is missing, the TRBD1 call by TCRdb cannot be tested. This CDR3 spans 13 amino acids. CDR3 sequence reads: CASSPPSGDEQFF.